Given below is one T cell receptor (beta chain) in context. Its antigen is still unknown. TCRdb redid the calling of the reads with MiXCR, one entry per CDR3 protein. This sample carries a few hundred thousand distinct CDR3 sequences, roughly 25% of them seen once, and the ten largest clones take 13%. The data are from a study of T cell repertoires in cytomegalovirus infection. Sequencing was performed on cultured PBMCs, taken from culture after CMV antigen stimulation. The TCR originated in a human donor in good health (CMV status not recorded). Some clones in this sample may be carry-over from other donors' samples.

CDR3 in DNA: TGTGCCAGCAGCCCCCTTCGGGGAGATCTCGAGCAGTACTTC. This translates into CASSPLRGDLEQYF. The chain couples TRBV6-2 or TRBV6-3 to TRBJ2-7; possible D gene TRBD2, 5 bases. This CDR3 comprises 14 residues. In germline, CDR1 is MNHEY, CDR2 SVGEGT. With 6 bases removed from V and 6 bases from J, the gap between germline ends came to 18 bases.